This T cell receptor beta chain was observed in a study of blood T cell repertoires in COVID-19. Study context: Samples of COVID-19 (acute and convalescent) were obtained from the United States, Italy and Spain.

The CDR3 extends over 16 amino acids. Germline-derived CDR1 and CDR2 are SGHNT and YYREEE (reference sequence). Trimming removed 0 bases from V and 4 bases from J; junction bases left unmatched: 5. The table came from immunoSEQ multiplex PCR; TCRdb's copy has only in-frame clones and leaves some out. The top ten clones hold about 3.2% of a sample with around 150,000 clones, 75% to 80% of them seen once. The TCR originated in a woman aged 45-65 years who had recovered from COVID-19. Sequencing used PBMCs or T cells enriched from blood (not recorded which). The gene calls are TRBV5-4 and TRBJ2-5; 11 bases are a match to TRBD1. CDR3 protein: CASSLVGQGGGETQYF. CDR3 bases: TGTGCCAGCAGCTTGGTGGGACAGGGGGGGGGAGAGACCCAGTACTTC.